This TCR beta chain was sequenced for a study of blood T cell repertoires in COVID-19. Study information: From T cells, B-cell-depleted T cells, or PBMCs came the material, which was cDNA or gDNA.

Under the authors' procedure: Quantification of nucleated cells was approximated via reference gene primer amplification. Profiling relied on immunoSEQ multiplex PCR, and the TCRdb table lists in-frame clones only, not all of them. The V and J calls and clone size come from that table; D and trimming were worked out from the DNA. The sample shows almost 20,000 clones, approximately 85% of them seen only once. The TCR originated in a man at least 80 years old with acute or convalescent COVID-19. Specimen: peripheral blood.

The CDR3 sequence is CASSSVWGDDTGELFF. CDR3 DNA: TGTGCCAGCAGCTCCGTTTGGGGGGATGACACCGGGGAGCTGTTTTTT. This chain uses TRBV11-3 with TRBJ2-2, with a possible D match to TRBD2 (6 bases). The CDR3 is 16 residues long. The V gene lost 4 bases and the J gene lost 3 bases, with 15 bases spanning the gap. Germline CDR1 and CDR2: SGHNT and YENEEA.